Below are 19 T cell receptor beta chains sequenced from a single sample in a study of cytomegalovirus exposure and HLA in healthy donors. The PCR contained 60 Vbeta and 13 Jbeta primers. Clones were read by immunoSEQ multiplex PCR, and TCRdb kept only the in-frame ones, dropping some. The sample includes 100,000 or so clones, around 75% of them seen just once. The sample comprised PBMCs. Receptors originate from a male donor in good health and CMV-seropositive.

This rearrangement joins TRBV7-2 to TRBJ2-5; 15 positions agree with TRBD2. J lost 9 bases, V lost 4 bases, and 12 bases had no gene match. Germline V gives CDR1 SGHTA, CDR2 FQGNSA. This CDR3 has 17 residues. CDR3 coding DNA: TGTGCCAGCAGCTACCAGGGACTAGCGGGGGGTCTATTGGCCCAGTACTTC. Its protein is CASSYQGLAGGLLAQYF.

The CDR3 spells CAWSVRRGPTEAFF. In nucleotides, the CDR3 is TGTGCCTGGAGTGTGAGAAGGGGGCCCACTGAAGCTTTCTTT. The J gene is TRBJ1-1, the V gene TRBV30, with 7 bases fitting TRBD1. This CDR3 has 14 residues. Germline V gene sequence: CDR1 GTSNPN, CDR2 SVGIG (reference sequence). V shed 0 bases, J shed 4 bases, and the junction held 5 bases outside the gene matches.

This clone was seen only once. V usage is TRBV11-3 and J usage is TRBJ1-6, with D possibly TRBD1 on 6 matching bases. Between the trimmed V and J ends, which lost 0 bases and 0 bases, there was a span of 9 bases. The CDR3 contains 17 residues. Germline CDR1 is SGHNT and CDR2 is YENEEA. Written as DNA, the CDR3 is TGTGCCAGCAGCTTAGATGGGGGCAGCTCCTATAATTCACCCCTCCACTTT. Its protein is CASSLDGGSSYNSPLHF.

This clone occurred many times. V is TRBV6-1 and J is TRBJ2-2; D is unresolved. Trimming removed 6 bases at V and 3 bases at J, with 11 bases between. Germline V gene lookup returns CDR1 MNHNS and CDR2 SASEGT. The length of the CDR3 is 14 residues. CDR3 sequence reads: CASRPQTHTGELFF. DNA of the CDR3: TGTGCCAGCAGGCCCCAAACACACACCGGGGAGCTGTTTTTT.

In this sample, this clone turned up a few times. V gene TRBV5-1 combines with J gene TRBJ2-2, with TRBD1 matching 8 bases. Trimming cost V 4 bases and J 5 bases; bases outside gene matches: 7. This CDR3 is 15 amino acids long. The V gene's germline CDR1 is SGHRS and CDR2 YFSETQ. CDR3 region: CASSPGTGRTGELFF. CDR3 nucleotide sequence: TGCGCCAGCAGCCCCGGGACAGGACGGACCGGGGAGCTGTTTTTT.

In this sample, this clone turned up a few times. The J gene is TRBJ1-1, the V gene TRBV4-2, with no clear D. V lost 0 bases and J lost 1, with 12 bases in between. The CDR3 consists of 16 residues. Germline V CDR1 and CDR2: LGHNA, YNFKEQ. The CDR3 region is CASSQDPPGQNTEAFF. CDR3 DNA sequence: TGTGCCAGCAGCCAAGATCCACCAGGCCAGAACACTGAAGCTTTCTTT.

This sequence joins TRBV27 and TRBJ1-5, with D unclear. The V end was cut by 0 bases, the J end by 10 bases, with 13 bases between. This CDR3 comprises 14 residues. The germline V gene encodes CDR1 MNHEY and CDR2 SMNVEV (reference sequence). CDR3 in amino acids: CASSLSQNTLPQHF. In DNA form, the CDR3 reads TGTGCCAGCAGTTTATCACAGAATACCCTCCCCCAGCATTTT.

The chain is built from TRBV16 and TRBJ1-3; a weak D match, TRBD1 (5 bases). V lost 2 bases, J lost 0 bases, and 11 bases lay in between. The germline V gene encodes CDR1 KGHSY and CDR2 FQNENV. The CDR3 has 16 residues. CDR3 sequence reads: CASSQRGHNSGNTIYF. In DNA, the CDR3 is TGTGCCAGCAGCCAAAGAGGACACAACTCTGGAAACACCATATATTTT.

The chain carries TRBV5-3 and TRBJ2-3, with 9 nucleotides matching TRBD2. TRBV5-3 is an ORF for which the function is uncertain. After removal of 0 bases from V and 3 bases from J, the junction contained 5 bases not matched to a gene. The CDR3 runs to 16 residues. This CDR3 reads CARSLVRRGGTDTQYF. As DNA, the CDR3 is TGTGCCAGAAGCTTGGTACGGCGGGGGGGAACAGATACGCAGTATTTT.

This clone appeared a few times. The V call is TRBV7-6, the J call TRBJ1-4, with 7 bases aligning to TRBD1. The CDR3 runs to 15 residues. Trimming cost V 0 bases and J 8 bases; bases outside gene matches: 6. Germline CDR1 SGHVS, CDR2 FNYEAQ. Here the CDR3 reads CASSLAGQRGEKLFF. The CDR3 DNA follows: TGTGCCAGCAGCTTAGCGGGACAGCGGGGGGAAAAACTGTTTTTT.

The chain combines TRBV5-5 with TRBJ2-1, with a weak D call TRBD2 (6 bases). This CDR3 has 15 amino acids. The ends were cut back, 5 bases at V and 4 bases at J, with 16 bases in the middle. The germline V gene encodes CDR1 SGHKS and CDR2 YYEKEE (reference sequence). The CDR3 sequence is CASSSGASAYNEQFF. The CDR3 DNA is TGTGCCAGCAGTTCCGGGGCTAGCGCGTACAATGAGCAGTTCTTC.

The sample holds a few counts of this clone. This sequence joins TRBV2 and TRBJ2-5; D remains unclear. V was pared by 7 bases and J by 5 bases, with 11 bases between. This CDR3 contains 12 residues. Germline V gene lookup returns CDR1 SNHLY and CDR2 FYNNEI. Here the CDR3 DNA reads TGTGCCAGCAACCCGGAGTTGGAGACCCAGTACTTC. Translating gives CASNPELETQYF.

The chain employs TRBV4-3 and TRBJ2-1; TRBD2 aligns across 13 bases. V was clipped by 0 bases and J by 9 bases; unmatched bases: 14. CDR3 length: 19 amino acids. The germline V gene encodes CDR1 LGHNA and CDR2 YSLEER. The CDR3 DNA sequence: TGCGCCAGCAGCCAAGATCTGGCACCGGGACTAGCGGGGCAGGGTGAGCAGTTCTTC. Amino acid sequence: CASSQDLAPGLAGQGEQFF.

J is TRBJ1-5 and V is TRBV13, with D perhaps matching TRBD1 (6 bases). The length of the CDR3 is 14 residues. V lost 0 bases, J lost 6 bases, and 9 bases lay in between. The germline CDR1 and CDR2 sequences are PRHDT and FYEKMQ (reference sequence). The CDR3 loop is CASSLGQGTQPQHF. The CDR3 DNA reads TGTGCCAGCAGCTTAGGGCAGGGGACTCAGCCCCAGCATTTT.

The CDR3 is CASSDPRDRARAVFQPQHF. In DNA form, the CDR3 reads TGCGCCAGCAGTGATCCCCGGGACAGGGCCCGAGCGGTTTTTCAGCCCCAGCATTTT. The chain carries TRBV10-2 and TRBJ1-5, with TRBD1 matching 9 bases. CDR3 size: 19 residues. Germline trimming cut 3 bases from V and 6 bases from J; bases unmatched to any gene: 18. Germline CDR1 reads WSHSY; CDR2 reads SAAADI.

This chain uses TRBV27 with TRBJ1-1, with a weak D call TRBD1 (5 bases). The CDR3 contains 14 residues. CDR1 is MNHEY and CDR2 is SMNVEV in the germline V gene (reference sequence). With 0 bases removed from V and 4 bases from J, the gap between germline ends came to 9 bases. CDR3 in amino acids: CASSLSRGATEAFF. In DNA form, the CDR3 reads TGTGCCAGCAGTTTATCGCGGGGCGCCACTGAAGCTTTCTTT.

This clone was found a few times. The chain has TRBV15 and TRBJ1-5, with D tentatively TRBD1 (5 bases). V lost 3 bases and J lost 7, with 7 bases in between. The CDR3 contains 12 residues. Germline CDR1 LNHNV, CDR2 YYDKDF (reference sequence). The CDR3 is CATSRDNQPQHF. The CDR3 bases are TGTGCCACCAGCAGGGACAACCAGCCCCAGCATTTT. Drawing the rest from reference TRBV15 and TRBJ1-5, the complete variable domain is DAMVIQNPRYQVTQFGKPVTLSCSQTLNHNVMYWYQQKSSQAPKLLFHYYDKDFNNEADTPDNFQSRRPNTSFCFLDIRSPGLGDTAMYLCATSRDNQPQHFGDGTRLSIL.

This clone was found once. This chain uses TRBV7-8 with TRBJ2-7; D is undetermined. The CDR3 length is 14 residues. V gave up 1 base and J gave up 6 bases, with 13 bases separating them. Germline-derived CDR1 and CDR2 are SGHVS and FQNEAQ. CDR3 sequence reads: CASSLVDQGAEQYF. CDR3 DNA sequence: TGTGCCAGCAGCTTAGTAGATCAAGGAGCCGAGCAGTACTTC.

The J gene is TRBJ1-2, the V gene TRBV5-1; 10 bases map to TRBD1. V lost 1 base, J lost 6 bases, and 9 bases stayed unmatched. The CDR3 loop spans 16 amino acids. Looked up from germline, CDR1 is SGHRS and CDR2 is YFSETQ. The CDR3 nucleotides are TGCGCCAGCAGCTTGACCTCGGGACAGGGGTTAGATGGCTACACCTTC. Its translation is CASSLTSGQGLDGYTF.